This is a list of T cell receptor beta chains from one sample in a study of graft-versus-host responses after intestinal transplantation. Profiled with immunoSEQ multiplex PCR; TCRdb holds only in-frame clones, not every one. The repertoire holds 90,000 to 120,000 clones, with 80% to 90% as singletons. Their antigens remain unidentified. Sequenced here: unstimulated CD4+ T cells sorted from spleen or lymph node cells, sampled before transplant. The receptors originated from a human donor who was the organ donor for an intestinal transplant. Both conserved end residues are part of each CDR3. A D gene is named only where the DNA matches it firmly.

>TRBV16|TRBJ2-1|NA
CASSQSPPHSGLYNEQFF
>TRBV13|TRBJ2-3|TRBD2
CASSLEGGSRTDTQYF
>TRBV9|TRBJ2-1|TRBD2
CASSVAGLTYNEQFF
>TRBV9|TRBJ1-1|TRBD1
CASSVAGGGLNTEAFF
>TRBV19|TRBJ2-5|NA
CASSNAAAQYF
>TRBV7-6|TRBJ2-1|TRBD2
CASSPGIRLAGGPIYEQFF
>TRBV27|TRBJ2-1|TRBD1
CASNRDRITYNEQFF
>TRBV6-1|TRBJ1-1|NA
CASSSRGRAFF
>TRBV11-2|TRBJ1-1|TRBD1
CASSFTGTGRTEAFF
>TRBV4-2|TRBJ1-1|NA
CASSQGTVDRENTEAFF
>TRBV5-5|TRBJ1-1|NA
CASSRGAPFNTEAFF
>TRBV20-1|TRBJ1-2|NA
CSAPNYGYTF
>TRBV11-2|TRBJ2-3|TRBD2
CASSLDLAGVTDTQYF
>TRBV2|TRBJ2-7|NA
CARKTGEQYF
>TRBV5-1|TRBJ1-2|NA
CASSLALGVGSANYGYTF
>TRBV7-8|TRBJ2-7|NA
CASSLVPDYEQYF
>TRBV2|TRBJ2-3|TRBD1
CASSVRTGGTDTQYF
>TRBV20-1|TRBJ2-7|NA
CSAGDYEQYF
>TRBV5-1|TRBJ2-2|TRBD1
CASSFGQGATGELFF
>TRBV5-4|TRBJ2-3|NA
CASSLGSVGDTQYF
>TRBV19|TRBJ1-5|TRBD1
CASGPSPHGTEITRPNQPQHF
>TRBV2|TRBJ2-7|NA
CASSTGTYEQYF
>TRBV6-1|TRBJ2-1|NA
CASSELAGQTVYNEQFF
>TRBV11-2|TRBJ1-6|NA
CASSRTDNSPLHF
>TRBV5-5|TRBJ2-7|NA
CASSPRGRAPYEQYF
>TRBV2|TRBJ2-5|NA
CASNSGLNQYF
>TRBV18|TRBJ2-7|NA
CASSPQGGTSSYEQYF
>TRBV5-1|TRBJ2-7|TRBD1
CASSYDRVSSMQYF
>TRBV10-1|TRBJ2-1|TRBD1
CASSDGQGFGDEQFF
>TRBV7-9|TRBJ2-1|TRBD2
CASSPRSSGTNEQFF
>TRBV11-2|TRBJ2-6|NA
CASTLGGANVLTF
>TRBV4-1|TRBJ2-7|NA
CASSPNPGQNYEQYF
>TRBV28|TRBJ2-2|NA
CASSRRGADTGELFF
>TRBV5-1|TRBJ2-1|TRBD2
CASSPHTGGGYNEQFF
>TRBV2|TRBJ1-6|NA
CASTGELGNSPLHF
>TRBV18|TRBJ1-1|NA
CASSPLESSLGPNTEAFF
>TRBV9|TRBJ1-2|NA
CASRYGQAHGYTF
>TRBV19|TRBJ2-1|NA
CASSIGGGNEQFF
>TRBV30|TRBJ2-2|TRBD1
CAWSTLTGATPLFF
>TRBV5-1|TRBJ1-2|NA
CASSIWGTGYTF
>TRBV5-5|TRBJ1-4|NA
CASSLRVSGVGVEKLFF
>TRBV27|TRBJ2-7|NA
CASKVTSLASYEQYF
>TRBV11-3|TRBJ2-5|NA
CASSRGQETQYF
>TRBV30|TRBJ1-3|NA
CALNRVGSGNTIYF
>TRBV7-8|TRBJ1-1|NA
CASKDSRPEAFF
>TRBV18|TRBJ2-3|TRBD2
CASSLAGGTDTQYF
>TRBV10-1|TRBJ2-7|NA
CASSESYTVYEQYF
>TRBV27|TRBJ1-2|NA
CASSQAHASNYGYTF
>TRBV7-3|TRBJ2-5|TRBD2
CASSPGLAAQETQYF
>TRBV7-6|TRBJ2-1|TRBD1
CASTPTGGSSYNEQFF
>TRBV10-3|TRBJ2-7|TRBD2
CAASGLAGSEQYF
>TRBV18|TRBJ1-3|NA
CASSPDRAHSGNTIYF
>TRBV5-1|TRBJ2-1|NA
CASSLDYNEQFF
>TRBV18|TRBJ2-1|TRBD1
CASSRRQGNNEQFF
>TRBV9|TRBJ2-6|NA
CASSPHDGGANVLTF
>TRBV21-1|TRBJ2-3|NA
CASSATGQGSLSTDTQYF
>TRBV2|TRBJ1-5|NA
CASSERTRGQPQHF
>TRBV5-6|TRBJ1-5|NA
CASNQGPNQPQHF
>TRBV6-5|TRBJ1-1|NA
CASRAGTLRAEAFF